The 26 T cell receptor beta chains presented below share a single source sample, sequenced in a study of brain T cells in children with intractable seizures. The time point: blood from clinic visit 5 months post-surgery; TSC patient then seizure free. The protocol was immunoSEQ multiplex PCR, while the TCRdb copy is restricted to in-frame clones and leaves out a portion. The sample carries about 340,000 clones, over 90% recorded once. The sequencing here drew on peripheral blood, taken roughly 5 months after surgery. The source of these receptors is a boy in the first two years of life with tuberous sclerosis and intractable seizures.

V usage is TRBV7-9 and J usage is TRBJ2-1, with 9 bases matching TRBD2. After removal of 5 bases from V and 0 bases from J, the junction contained 2 bases not matched to a gene. The CDR3 consists of 15 residues. Germline CDR1 is SEHNR and CDR2 is FQNEAQ (reference sequence). The CDR3 sequence: CASSVSGSSYNEQFF. The CDR3 bases are TGTGCCAGCAGCGTTAGCGGGAGCTCCTACAATGAGCAGTTCTTC.

The chain is built from TRBV5-4 and TRBJ2-3; 13 nucleotides line up with TRBD2. The length of the CDR3 is 16 residues. V was clipped by 4 bases and J by 6 bases; unmatched bases: 8. Germline V gene sequence: CDR1 SGHNT, CDR2 YYREEE (reference sequence). CDR3 in amino acids: CASSGGTSGNFDTQYF. DNA of the CDR3: TGTGCCAGCAGCGGAGGGACTAGCGGGAATTTCGATACGCAGTATTTT.

The chain carries TRBV27 and TRBJ2-3; D is possibly TRBD1 or TRBD2 (6 bases each). CDR1 and CDR2 (germline): MNHEY, SMNVEV (reference sequence). Trimming shortened V by 7 bases and J by 2 bases, and 16 bases separated the two germline ends. The CDR3 spans 15 residues. CDR3 residues: CASTLTGRFTDTQYF. The CDR3 DNA is TGTGCCAGCACCCTTACAGGGAGGTTCACAGATACGCAGTATTTT.

This sequence joins TRBV4-2 and TRBJ2-7; D is unclear. This CDR3 is 14 amino acids long. Trimming took off 1 base at V and 2 bases at J, with 9 bases between the two ends. Germline CDR1 LGHNA, CDR2 YNFKEQ. For the CDR3, the DNA is TGTGCCAGCAGCCAAGGTAGTGAAACCTACGAGCAGTACTTC. Its protein is CASSQGSETYEQYF.

This sequence joins TRBV6-1 and TRBJ2-1, with 10 bases that match TRBD2. CDR3 length: 16 residues. Germline lookup yields CDR1 MNHNS and CDR2 SASEGT. Trimming removed 3 bases from V and 8 bases from J; junction bases left unmatched: 10. CDR3 residues: CASSDPASGSGDEQFF. The CDR3 region has the DNA TGTGCCAGCAGTGACCCCGCTAGCGGGAGTGGGGATGAGCAGTTCTTC.

The rearrangement joins TRBV10-3 to TRBJ1-1; a possible D gene is TRBD1 (6 bases). This CDR3 contains 15 residues. Germline CDR1 ENHRY, CDR2 SYGVKD. The V end lost 2 bases, the J end lost 1 base, and 11 bases lay between the germline ends. The DNA of the CDR3 is TGTGCCATCAGTGAGAGACAGGTCCCGAACACTGAAGCTTTCTTT. Translated, it gives CAISERQVPNTEAFF.

The CDR3 DNA reads TGTGCCAGCTCACCGGGACAGGGGGCCTCCTACGAGCAGTACTTC. Residues: CASSPGQGASYEQYF. The J gene is TRBJ2-7, the V gene TRBV18, with TRBD1 identical over 12 bases. Germline lookup yields CDR1 KGHSH and CDR2 LQKENI. J was trimmed by 0 bases and V by 3 bases; bases with no gene match: 0. CDR3 size: 15 residues.

This clone was seen once. This chain joins TRBV6-6 and TRBJ2-7, with TRBD1 matching 10 bases. CDR3 length: 16 amino acids. CDR1 MNHNY and CDR2 SVGAGI come from the germline V gene (reference sequence). With 0 bases clipped from V and 4 bases from J, the junction kept 6 bases outside the gene matches. CDR3 nucleotide sequence: TGTGCCAGCAGTTACTCGAAGTGGACAGGGGGTTACGAGCAGTACTTC. It codes for CASSYSKWTGGYEQYF.

J is TRBJ2-5 and V is TRBV9; 10 positions agree with TRBD1. The CDR3 spans 16 residues. Germline CDR1 SGDLS, CDR2 YYNGEE. Trimming cost V 2 bases and J 0 bases; bases outside gene matches: 4. CDR3 bases: TGTGCCAGCAGCGTTGGGACAGGGGCTCACCAAGAGACCCAGTACTTC. This translates into CASSVGTGAHQETQYF.

The chain uses TRBV3-1 (or the pseudogene TRBV3-2) and TRBJ1-3, with D unclear. Trimming took 2 bases from V and 7 from J, leaving 21 bases between them. From germline, CDR1 is LGHDT and CDR2 YNNKEL (reference sequence). CDR3 size: 17 residues. The CDR3, as DNA: TGTGCCAGCAGCCAATTAGGCAGGTTTCGTCCCTCGAACACCATATATTTT. Its translation is CASSQLGRFRPSNTIYF.

This chain uses TRBV30 with TRBJ2-7; 7 nucleotides agree with TRBD1. In germline, CDR1 is GTSNPN, CDR2 SVGIG (reference sequence). With V trimmed by 0 bases and J by 2 bases, 7 bases remained unmatched. The CDR3 covers 15 residues. CDR3 protein: CAWSVLSGGTYEQYF. In DNA, the CDR3 is TGTGCCTGGAGTGTTCTGTCAGGGGGTACCTACGAGCAGTACTTC.

The chain uses TRBV20-1 and TRBJ1-4, with TRBD1 as a possible D gene (6 bases). This CDR3 comprises 14 residues. Germline V gene sequence: CDR1 DFQATT, CDR2 SNEGSKA (reference sequence). V dropped 3 bases and J dropped 4 bases, with 12 bases sitting between them. The CDR3 sequence: CSASSGAYNEKLFF. The CDR3, as DNA: TGCAGTGCTAGTTCAGGGGCGTATAATGAAAAACTGTTTTTT.

This chain joins TRBV3-1 (or the pseudogene TRBV3-2) and TRBJ2-1, with D hard to call. Per the germline V gene, CDR1 is LGHDT and CDR2 is YNNKEL (reference sequence). There are 13 residues in the CDR3. V was cut by 3 bases and J by 5 bases, with 8 bases left in between. CDR3: CASSQGWNNEQFF. The CDR3 DNA reads as TGTGCCAGCAGCCAGGGGTGGAACAATGAGCAGTTCTTC.

This sequence joins TRBV5-8 and TRBJ2-2; perhaps D is TRBD1 or TRBD2 (5 bases each). CDR1 SGHTS and CDR2 YDEGEE come from the germline V gene. V lost 4 bases, J lost 2 bases, and 12 bases lay in between. This CDR3 has 15 residues. The CDR3 coding sequence is TGTGCCAGCAGCCCCGGGACGGTAAACACCGGGGAGCTGTTTTTT. It codes for CASSPGTVNTGELFF.

The chain couples TRBV10-3 to TRBJ1-1; D gene ambiguous. This CDR3 is built from 14 residues. The V and J ends lost 10 bases and 5 bases respectively, with 20 bases between them. Germline CDR1 is ENHRY and CDR2 is SYGVKD. As DNA, the CDR3 is TGTGCCACCAGAACCGGGCTTGGAAGGACTGAAGCTTTCTTT. Its translation: CATRTGLGRTEAFF.

V and J are TRBV6-5 and TRBJ2-1, with 10 nucleotides matching TRBD2. Trimming cost V 8 bases and J 5 bases; bases outside gene matches: 9. The CDR3 has 15 residues. CDR1 is MNHEY and CDR2 is SVGAGI in the germline V gene. The CDR3 bases are TGTGCCAGCGCTAGCGGGGGTACAAGCAACAATGAGCAGTTCTTC. Its translation: CASASGGTSNNEQFF.

This clone was seen just once. The V call is TRBV7-3, the J call TRBJ1-1; D may be TRBD1 (6 bases). There are 15 residues in the CDR3. V was pared by 0 bases and J by 4 bases, with 12 bases between. The V gene's germline CDR1 is SGHTA and CDR2 FQGTGA. The CDR3 sequence is CASSLTGGRGTEAFF. The CDR3, as DNA: TGTGCCAGCAGCTTAACTGGGGGCAGGGGCACTGAAGCTTTCTTT.

This chain links TRBV5-1 with TRBJ1-6, with TRBD1 as a possible D gene (6 bases). This CDR3 spans 16 amino acids. The germline V and J ends were trimmed by 1 base and 8 bases, with 16 bases remaining between them. Germline-derived CDR1 and CDR2 are SGHRS and YFSETQ. The chain's CDR3 is CASSLSAGASHSPLHF. As DNA, the CDR3 is TGCGCCAGCAGCTTGTCGGCAGGGGCCAGCCATTCACCCCTCCACTTT.

The rearrangement joins TRBV20-1 to TRBJ1-6; D might be TRBD1 (5 bases). Trimming removed 6 bases from V and 18 bases from J, with 18 bases in between. The V gene's germline CDR1 is DFQATT and CDR2 SNEGSKA (reference sequence). This CDR3 has 11 amino acids. The CDR3 DNA sequence: TGCAGTGCGACACAGGAACGAACCCCCCACTTT. It translates to CSATQERTPHF.

The chain has TRBV19 and TRBJ2-1; no firm D call. V was cut by 0 bases and J by 5 bases, with 5 bases left in between. This CDR3 is built from 13 residues. CDR1 is LNHDA and CDR2 is SQIVND in the germline V gene (reference sequence). This chain's CDR3 is CASSIDLNNEQFF. The CDR3 DNA reads as TGTGCCAGTAGTATAGATCTAAACAATGAGCAGTTCTTC.

J is TRBJ2-1 and V is TRBV6-4; 12 bases fit TRBD2. V shed 3 bases and J 3 bases; nucleotides not matched to a gene: 0. Looked up from germline, CDR1 is MRHNA and CDR2 is SNTAGT. This CDR3 region has 15 residues. For the CDR3, the DNA is TGTGCCAGCAGTGAACTAGCGGGGGGCTACAATGAGCAGTTCTTC. It codes for CASSELAGGYNEQFF.

The chain employs TRBV29-1 and TRBJ1-1; D ambiguous. V lost 7 bases, J lost 3 bases, and 24 bases lay in between. Germline CDR1 SQVTM, CDR2 ANQGSEA. This CDR3 contains 16 residues. The chain's CDR3 is CSAEGPSRRVYTEAFF. CDR3 DNA sequence: TGCAGCGCAGAGGGCCCGAGCCGAAGGGTTTACACTGAAGCTTTCTTT. Combining the CDR3 with reference TRBV29-1 and TRBJ1-1 gives the whole variable domain SAVISQKPSRDICQRGTSLTIQCQVDSQVTMMFWYRQQPGQSLTLIATANQGSEATYESGFVIDKFPISRPNLTFSTLTVSNMSPEDSSIYLCSAEGPSRRVYTEAFFGQGTRLTVV.

This chain links TRBV29-1 with TRBJ1-1; D not certain. The germline V and J ends were trimmed by 2 bases and 4 bases, with 17 bases remaining between them. The CDR3 is made up of 15 amino acids. The germline CDR1 and CDR2 sequences are SQVTM and ANQGSEA. The CDR3, as DNA: TGCAGCGTTGAAAAGGGCCGCTCGGATCCCACTGAAGCTTTCTTT. Protein sequence: CSVEKGRSDPTEAFF.

This clone was recorded a few times. The CDR3: CASSEALLGFDPRDYGYTF. DNA for the CDR3: TGTGCCAGCAGTGAAGCGCTTTTAGGCTTCGACCCGCGCGACTATGGCTACACCTTC. This chain links TRBV2 with TRBJ1-2; D remains unclear. The germline V gene encodes CDR1 SNHLY and CDR2 FYNNEI. CDR3 size: 19 residues. The germline V and J ends were trimmed by 0 bases and 3 bases, with 23 bases remaining between them.

The chain couples TRBV15 to TRBJ2-7, with a weak D call TRBD2 (5 bases). The germline V and J ends were trimmed by 0 bases and 3 bases, with 12 bases remaining between them. This CDR3 spans 15 amino acids. Germline CDR1 reads LNHNV; CDR2 reads YYDKDF (reference sequence). CDR3 sequence (DNA): TGTGCCACCAGCAGAGATGGAGGTATTTACTACGAGCAGTACTTC. As protein: CATSRDGGIYYEQYF.

The J gene is TRBJ1-4, the V gene TRBV5-1; unclear D gene. CDR3 length: 16 amino acids. Trimming removed 0 bases at V and 0 bases at J, with 9 bases between. Germline loops: CDR1 SGHRS, CDR2 YFSETQ. Here the CDR3 reads CASSLEGGTTNEKLFF. CDR3 coding DNA: TGCGCCAGCAGCTTGGAGGGAGGGACAACTAATGAAAAACTGTTTTTT. Filled out from reference TRBV5-1 and TRBJ1-4, the complete variable domain reads KAGVTQTPRYLIKTRGQQVTLSCSPISGHRSVSWYQQTPGQGLQFLFEYFSETQRNKGNFPGRFSGRQFSNSRSEMNVSTLELGDSALYLCASSLEGGTTNEKLFFGSGTQLSVL.